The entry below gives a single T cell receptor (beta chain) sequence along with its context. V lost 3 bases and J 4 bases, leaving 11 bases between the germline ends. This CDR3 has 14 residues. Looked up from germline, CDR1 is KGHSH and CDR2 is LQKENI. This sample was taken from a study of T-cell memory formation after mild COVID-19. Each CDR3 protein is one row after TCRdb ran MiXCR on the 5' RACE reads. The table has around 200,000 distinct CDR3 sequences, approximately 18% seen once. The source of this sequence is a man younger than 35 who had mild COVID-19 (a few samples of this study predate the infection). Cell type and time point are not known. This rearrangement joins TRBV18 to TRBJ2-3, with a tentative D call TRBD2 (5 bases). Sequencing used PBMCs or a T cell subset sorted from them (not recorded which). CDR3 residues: CASSPPARADTQYF. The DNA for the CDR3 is TGTGCCAGCTCACCCCCGGCGAGGGCAGATACGCAGTATTTT.